This record looks at one T cell receptor (beta chain) sequence and its context. Its target is not known. Profiling relied on immunoSEQ multiplex PCR, and the TCRdb table lists in-frame clones only, not all of them. This table holds some 130,000 clones, approximately 90% found once. This CDR3 contains 15 residues. Germline CDR1 is ENHRY and CDR2 is SYGVKD. Trimming at V came to 3 bases and at J to 2 bases, leaving 5 bases not matched to a gene. This sample stems from a study of T cell responses to AZD1222 COVID-19 vaccine. Study-level points and caveats: Seropositive AZD1222 recipients at baseline numbered only 6 or 7.

The sequenced sample was peripheral blood, obtained 28 days after the second AZD1222 dose. This sequence originates from an adult who received the AZD1222 COVID-19 vaccine. This chain connects TRBV10-3 to TRBJ2-5; 8 bases map to TRBD2. The CDR3, as DNA: TGTGCCATCAGTGAAGGAGCGGGGGTACAAGAGACCCAGTACTTC. Translated, it gives CAISEGAGVQETQYF.